This section outlines one T cell receptor beta chain sequence together with its context. What it binds is unknown. The entry originates in a study of tissue T cells after allogeneic stem cell transplantation. Regarding the study as a whole: Across patients, clones rarely overlapped, yet motif clusters were shared tissue-specifically. Blood and spleen captured only part of the tissue TCR repertoire.

This CDR3 is 14 amino acids long. The V end lost 6 bases, the J end lost 7 bases, and 18 bases lay between the germline ends. Germline CDR1 MNHEY, CDR2 SVGAGI. Sequencing of TCRbeta CDR3 at survey depth gave sequences and template counts. Sequenced by immunoSEQ multiplex PCR; TCRdb stores in-frame clones only, minus some. The data show 4,000 to 5,000 clones, under 70% seen once. Sample: tissue from the esophagus, taken at autopsy. This TCR derives from a female donor older than 55 with lung cancer. The chain uses TRBV6-5 and TRBJ1-1, with a possible D match to TRBD1 (6 bases). The CDR3 DNA reads TGTGCCAGCAGCCCACAAACCTACAGGGATGAAGCTTTCTTT. It is translated as CASSPQTYRDEAFF.